This T cell receptor (beta chain) was identified in a study of lymphopenia after photon versus proton radiotherapy. A remark on this clone: As yet, its antigen is unknown.

Overall study results and limits: Proton therapy kept repertoires fairly stable, unlike photons, which gained effector/memory cells. Oligoclonal CD8+ Temra expansion after nadir drove photon patients' diversity drop. In patients who died, overall survival fell as post-nadir TCR diversity dropped more.

Assay used: immunoSEQ multiplex PCR; TCRdb lists only in-frame clones, some missing. Of some 16,000 clones detected, roughly nine tenths appear once; the ten largest clones hold under 65%. The germline V gene encodes CDR1 SGHRS and CDR2 YFSETQ. V gave up 4 bases and J gave up 4 bases, with 11 bases separating them. The CDR3 is made up of 13 amino acids. This TCR came from an older woman with cholangiocarcinoma. Some clones in this sample may be carry-over from other donors' samples. The starting material was peripheral blood, obtained from a patient treated with proton-based radiotherapy. V and J are TRBV5-1 and TRBJ2-5; weak D call: TRBD2 (6 bases). CDR3 in DNA: TGCGCCAGCAGCCCGGGACTGAGAGAGACCCAGTACTTC. The encoded protein is CASSPGLRETQYF.